Following are 4 T cell receptor beta chains from one sample sequenced in a study of chemoradiotherapy in HPV16-positive cancers. Using immunoSEQ multiplex PCR, the repertoire was profiled, and TCRdb retains in-frame clones only, with some absent. The sample consists of more than 25,000 clones, more than 85% of them appearing once. Sequenced material: blood, taken from a patient who underwent chemoradiotherapy. The receptors were gathered from a human donor with HPV-associated anogenital cancer.

The chain recombines TRBV28 with TRBJ1-5; 7 bases are a match to TRBD1. The CDR3 consists of 15 residues. The V and J ends lost 3 bases and 7 bases, in that order; junction bases with no gene match: 9. The germline V gene encodes CDR1 MDHEN and CDR2 SYDVKM. CDR3 sequence reads: CASSLADRVGQPQHF. The CDR3 DNA follows: TGTGCCAGCAGTTTGGCTGACAGGGTGGGGCAGCCCCAGCATTTT.

J is TRBJ2-7 and V is TRBV29-1; D unresolved. The CDR3 runs 14 residues. The V end was cut by 4 bases, the J end by 0 bases, with 13 bases between. The germline gives CDR1 SQVTM, CDR2 ANQGSEA. Written as DNA, the CDR3 is TGCAGCGTTGGAAGACACCCGAGCTCCTACGAGCAGTACTTC. This encodes CSVGRHPSSYEQYF.

This clone was recorded once. The chain combines TRBV27 with TRBJ2-7; 10 nucleotides match TRBD2. The germline V gene encodes CDR1 MNHEY and CDR2 SMNVEV (reference sequence). V dropped 5 bases and J dropped 3; count of bases not matched to a gene: 7. CDR3 size: 15 residues. CDR3 in amino acids: CASSPPGLAIYEQYF. CDR3 DNA: TGTGCCAGCAGTCCCCCGGGACTAGCGATCTACGAGCAGTACTTC.

The gene calls are TRBV6-5 and TRBJ2-7; D gene unclear. The CDR3 is 14 residues long. Germline CDR1 reads MNHEY; CDR2 reads SVGAGI. V lost 3 bases and J 0 bases, leaving 9 bases between the germline ends. In nucleotides, the CDR3 is TGTGCCAGCAGTTATATAGGAGACTCCTACGAGCAGTACTTC. Residues: CASSYIGDSYEQYF.